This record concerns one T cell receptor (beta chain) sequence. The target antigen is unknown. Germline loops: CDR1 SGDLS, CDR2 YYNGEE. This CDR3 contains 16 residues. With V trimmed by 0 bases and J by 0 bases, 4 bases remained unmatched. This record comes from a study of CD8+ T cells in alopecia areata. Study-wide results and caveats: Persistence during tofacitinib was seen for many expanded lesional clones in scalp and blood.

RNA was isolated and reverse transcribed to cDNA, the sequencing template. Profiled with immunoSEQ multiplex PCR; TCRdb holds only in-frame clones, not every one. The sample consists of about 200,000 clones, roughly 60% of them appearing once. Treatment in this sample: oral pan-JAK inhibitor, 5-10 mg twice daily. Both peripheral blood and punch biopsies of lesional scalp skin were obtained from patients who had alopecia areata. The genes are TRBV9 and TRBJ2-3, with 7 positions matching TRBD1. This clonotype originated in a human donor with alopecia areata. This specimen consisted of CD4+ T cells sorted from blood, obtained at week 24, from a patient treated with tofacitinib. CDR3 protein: CASSVEGAGSTDTQYF. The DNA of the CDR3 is TGTGCCAGCAGCGTAGAGGGGGCAGGAAGCACAGATACGCAGTATTTT.